This T cell receptor beta chain is drawn from a study of cytomegalovirus exposure and HLA in healthy donors. On the study more broadly: The use of the same platform for the 100 to 150 validation repertoires and the roughly 730 first-cohort repertoires was reported by a later analysis. The study's findings and limits: Cytomegalovirus status was reportedly diagnosed by the classifier with high sensitivity and specificity. Overall, roughly 170 TCR beta chains were annotated as cytomegalovirus-associated. The tendency of first-cohort TCR clusters to co-occur in the 120 or so validation repertoires emerged from a later analysis.

The data were produced by immunoSEQ multiplex PCR, yet TCRdb's version contains in-frame clones alone and is incomplete. The sample has 220,000 or so clones, roughly 83% seen once; the top ten hold about 14%. For this clone: Its specificity is unknown.

The CDR3 covers 15 residues. Germline V gene lookup returns CDR1 LNHDA and CDR2 SQIVND (reference sequence). With 9 bases clipped from V and 2 bases from J, the junction kept 10 bases outside the gene matches. Sequencing used PBMCs. V is TRBV19 and J is TRBJ1-2, with TRBD1 matching 9 bases. This receptor was obtained from a woman aged 30 to 39 in good health and CMV-seropositive. For the CDR3, the DNA is TGTGCCAGCACAACGTCGACAGGGGGAAACTATGGCTACACCTTC. Translating gives CASTTSTGGNYGYTF.